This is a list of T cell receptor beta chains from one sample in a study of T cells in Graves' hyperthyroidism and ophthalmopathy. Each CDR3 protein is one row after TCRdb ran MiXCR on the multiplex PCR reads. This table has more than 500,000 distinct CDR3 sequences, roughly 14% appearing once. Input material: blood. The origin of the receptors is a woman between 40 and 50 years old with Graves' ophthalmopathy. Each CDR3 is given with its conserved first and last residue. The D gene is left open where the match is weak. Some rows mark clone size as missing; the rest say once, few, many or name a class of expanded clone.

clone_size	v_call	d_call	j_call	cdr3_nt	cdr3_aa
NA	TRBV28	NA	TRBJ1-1	TGTGCCCTATTGGTCCAGGGTCCCAAGAACACTGAAGCTTTCTTT	CALLVQGPKNTEAFF
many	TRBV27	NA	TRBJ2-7	TGTGCCAGCAGAACCGGGACGGGACCGTACGAGCAGTACTTC	CASRTGTGPYEQYF
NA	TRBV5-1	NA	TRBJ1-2	TGCGCCAGCAGCTTGGACTGGCAGGGCGGCGGCTACACCTTC	CASSLDWQGGGYTF
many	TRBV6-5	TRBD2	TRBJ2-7	TGTGCCAGCAGTTACAAGATCACTAGCGGGCCCTCCTACGAGCAGTACTTC	CASSYKITSGPSYEQYF
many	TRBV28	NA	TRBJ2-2	TGTGCCATCGACGAGGCCGGGGAGCTGTTTTTT	CAIDEAGELFF
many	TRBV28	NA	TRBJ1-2	TGTGCCAGCAGTCTCCCGATGAACTATGGCTACACCTTC	CASSLPMNYGYTF
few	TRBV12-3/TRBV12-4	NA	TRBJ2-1	TGTGCCAGCAGTGGAGTCGGTCGTCAAAGCTCCTACAATGAGCAGTTCTTC	CASSGVGRQSSYNEQFF
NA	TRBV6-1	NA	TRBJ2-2	TGTGCCAGCATGGTCCCGAACACCGGGGAGCTGTTTTTT	CASMVPNTGELFF
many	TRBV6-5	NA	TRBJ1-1	TGTGCCAGCAGTTCCTACAGGAACACTGAAGCTTTCTTT	CASSSYRNTEAFF
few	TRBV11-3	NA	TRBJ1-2	TGTGCCAGCAGCTTAATCCCGAGTCCTTCCTATGGCTACACCTTC	CASSLIPSPSYGYTF
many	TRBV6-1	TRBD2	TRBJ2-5	TGTGCCAGCAGTGAAGGACTAGCGGGACAAGAGACCCAGTACTTC	CASSEGLAGQETQYF
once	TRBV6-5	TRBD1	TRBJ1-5	TGTGCCAGCAGTTACGACCGACAGGGAAGTCAGCCCCAGCATTTT	CASSYDRQGSQPQHF
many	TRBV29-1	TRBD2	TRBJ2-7	TGCAGCGTAAGGACTAGCTGGAGCTCCTACGAGCAGTACTTC	CSVRTSWSSYEQYF
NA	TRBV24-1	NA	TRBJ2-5	TGTGCCACCAGTGATTACCTGGAGACCCAGTACTTC	CATSDYLETQYF